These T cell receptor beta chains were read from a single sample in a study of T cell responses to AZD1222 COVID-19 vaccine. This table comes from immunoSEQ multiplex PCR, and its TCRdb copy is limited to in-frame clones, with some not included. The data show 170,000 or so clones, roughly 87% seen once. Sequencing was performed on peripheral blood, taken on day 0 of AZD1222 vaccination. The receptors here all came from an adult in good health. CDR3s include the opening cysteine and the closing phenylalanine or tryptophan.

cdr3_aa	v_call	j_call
CASSSLGGYTF	TRBV9	TRBJ1-2
CASSPDRGETQYF	TRBV10-1	TRBJ2-5
CASSKGLAGHTGELFF	TRBV11-3	TRBJ2-2
CAWSVGSKETQYF	TRBV30	TRBJ2-5
CASSRGQVTDTQYF	TRBV7-8	TRBJ2-3
CASSRKDSTEAFF	TRBV6-5	TRBJ1-1
CASSILAGGRLEQFF	TRBV6-5	TRBJ2-1
CASSFRGGGHTIYF	TRBV7-8	TRBJ1-3
CASSLGYSDRGTEAFF	TRBV5-5	TRBJ1-1
CASSLGRGQGNYGYTF	TRBV5-4	TRBJ1-2
CASKREVGGTDTQYF	TRBV27	TRBJ2-3
CASSPRQNSNYGYTF	TRBV18	TRBJ1-2
CASRRGFPTDTQYF	TRBV27	TRBJ2-3
CASSYRGGNQPQHF	TRBV5-8	TRBJ1-5
CATSDFTRTVPPLHF	TRBV24-1	TRBJ1-6
CASSRSGSGYNEQFF	TRBV6-2/TRBV6-3	TRBJ2-1
CASRSRDREANEQYF	TRBV6-5	TRBJ2-7
CASSPQGPNTEAFF	TRBV7-9	TRBJ1-1
CASSSPSSVAKNIQYF	TRBV6-2/TRBV6-3	TRBJ2-4
CASSTRGTDTQYF	TRBV12-3/TRBV12-4	TRBJ2-3
CAISESAGKVSPLHF	TRBV10-3	TRBJ1-6
CASSIDRGGYGYTF	TRBV19	TRBJ1-2
CASSPGQGWDTEAFF	TRBV28	TRBJ1-1
CASSQGGDRPNQPQHF	TRBV4-1	TRBJ1-5
CASSFLSGRAGREQYF	TRBV11-2	TRBJ2-7
CASSFSGNTEAFF	TRBV12-3/TRBV12-4	TRBJ1-1
CASSPPSQEDYGYTF	TRBV18	TRBJ1-2
CACRLLYPLQWAWSSYNEQFF	TRBV12-2	TRBJ2-1
CASSETRDEKLFF	TRBV2	TRBJ1-4
CASSPGPPRVQYF	TRBV3-1/TRBV3-2	TRBJ2-7
CATLRGGIPYEQYF	TRBV6-5	TRBJ2-7
CASSLDIYYEQYF	TRBV5-6	TRBJ2-7
CASSLKDSLKQFF	TRBV7-3	TRBJ2-1
CASSLWSGERPQHF	TRBV27	TRBJ1-5
CASSEYGGAIEGYTF	TRBV25-1	TRBJ1-2
CATRMGGGSYNEQFF	TRBV24-1	TRBJ2-1
CASSLDRVHGYTF	TRBV7-9	TRBJ1-2